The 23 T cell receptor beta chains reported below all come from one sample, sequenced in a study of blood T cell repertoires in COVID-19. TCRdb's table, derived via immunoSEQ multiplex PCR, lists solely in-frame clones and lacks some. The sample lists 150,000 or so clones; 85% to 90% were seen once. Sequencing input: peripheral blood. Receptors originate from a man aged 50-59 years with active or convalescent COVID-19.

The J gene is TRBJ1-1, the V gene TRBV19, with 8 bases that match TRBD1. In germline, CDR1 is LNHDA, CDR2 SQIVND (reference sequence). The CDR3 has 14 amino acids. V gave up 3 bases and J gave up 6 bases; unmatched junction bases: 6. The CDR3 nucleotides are TGTGCCAGTAGTATCTCCAGGGGGCGAGCTGAAGCTTTCTTT. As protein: CASSISRGRAEAFF. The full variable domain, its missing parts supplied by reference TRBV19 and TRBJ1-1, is DGGITQSPKYLFRKEGQNVTLSCEQNLNHDAMYWYRQDPGQGLRLIYYSQIVNDFQKGDIAEGYSVSREKKESFPLTVTSAQKNPTAFYLCASSISRGRAEAFFGQGTRLTVV.

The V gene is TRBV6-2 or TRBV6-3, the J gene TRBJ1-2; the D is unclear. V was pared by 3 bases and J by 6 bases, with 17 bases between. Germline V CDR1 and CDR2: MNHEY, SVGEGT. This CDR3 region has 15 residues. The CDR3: CASSYSAGPTNGYTF. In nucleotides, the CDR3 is TGTGCCAGCAGTTATAGCGCCGGACCGACCAATGGCTACACCTTC.

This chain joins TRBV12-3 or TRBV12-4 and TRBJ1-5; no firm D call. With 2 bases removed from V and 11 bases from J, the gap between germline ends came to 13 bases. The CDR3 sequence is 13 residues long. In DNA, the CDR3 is TGTGCCAGCAGTTTAAAGGGCCGCGGGACCCAGCATTTT. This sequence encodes CASSLKGRGTQHF.

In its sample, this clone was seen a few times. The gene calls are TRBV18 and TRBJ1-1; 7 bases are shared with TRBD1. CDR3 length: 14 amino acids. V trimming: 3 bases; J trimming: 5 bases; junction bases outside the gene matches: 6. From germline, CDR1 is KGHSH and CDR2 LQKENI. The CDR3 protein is CASSPQGGMTEAFF. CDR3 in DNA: TGTGCCAGCTCACCCCAGGGGGGAATGACTGAAGCTTTCTTT.

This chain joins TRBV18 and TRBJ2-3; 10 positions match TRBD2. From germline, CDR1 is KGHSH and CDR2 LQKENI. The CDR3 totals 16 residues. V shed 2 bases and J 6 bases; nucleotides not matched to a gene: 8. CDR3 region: CASSPFPSGSTDTQYF. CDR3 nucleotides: TGTGCCAGCTCACCATTTCCTAGCGGGAGTACGGATACGCAGTATTTT.

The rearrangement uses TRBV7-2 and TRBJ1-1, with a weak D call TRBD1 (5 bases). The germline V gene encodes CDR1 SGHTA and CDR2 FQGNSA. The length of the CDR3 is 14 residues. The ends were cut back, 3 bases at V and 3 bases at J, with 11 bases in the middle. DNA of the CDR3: TGTGCCAGCAGCTTTGGACACGGAGACACTGAAGCTTTCTTT. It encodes CASSFGHGDTEAFF.

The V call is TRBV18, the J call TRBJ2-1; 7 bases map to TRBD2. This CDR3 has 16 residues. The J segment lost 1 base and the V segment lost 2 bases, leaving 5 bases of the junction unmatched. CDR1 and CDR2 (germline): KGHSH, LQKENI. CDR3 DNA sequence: TGTGCCAGCTCACCAAGGGAGGGGAGGTCCTACAATGAGCAGTTCTTC. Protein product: CASSPREGRSYNEQFF.

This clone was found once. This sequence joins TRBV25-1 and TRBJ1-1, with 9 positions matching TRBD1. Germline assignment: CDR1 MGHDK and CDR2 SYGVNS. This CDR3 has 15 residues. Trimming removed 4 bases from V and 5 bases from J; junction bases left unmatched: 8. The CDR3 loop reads CASSAWTGVDTEAFF. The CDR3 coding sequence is TGTGCCAGCAGTGCCTGGACAGGGGTAGATACTGAAGCTTTCTTT.

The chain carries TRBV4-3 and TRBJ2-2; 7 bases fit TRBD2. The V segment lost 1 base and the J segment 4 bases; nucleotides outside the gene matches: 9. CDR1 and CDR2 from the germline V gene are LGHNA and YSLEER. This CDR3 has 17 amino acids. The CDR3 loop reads CASSQVRRTSRTGELFF. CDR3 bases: TGCGCCAGCAGCCAAGTAAGGAGGACTAGTCGCACCGGGGAGCTGTTTTTT.

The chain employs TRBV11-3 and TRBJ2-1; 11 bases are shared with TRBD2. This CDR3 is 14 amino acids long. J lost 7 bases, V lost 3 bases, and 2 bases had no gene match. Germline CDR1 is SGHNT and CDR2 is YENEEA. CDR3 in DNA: TGTGCCAGCAGCTTGGCTAGCGGGGGGAATGAGCAGTTCTTC. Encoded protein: CASSLASGGNEQFF. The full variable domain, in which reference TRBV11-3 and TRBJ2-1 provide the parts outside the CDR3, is EAGVVQSPRYKIIEKKQPVAFWCNPISGHNTLYWYLQNLGQGPELLIRYENEEAVDDSQLPKDRFSAERLKGVDSTLKIQPAELGDSAVYLCASSLASGGNEQFFGPGTRLTVL.

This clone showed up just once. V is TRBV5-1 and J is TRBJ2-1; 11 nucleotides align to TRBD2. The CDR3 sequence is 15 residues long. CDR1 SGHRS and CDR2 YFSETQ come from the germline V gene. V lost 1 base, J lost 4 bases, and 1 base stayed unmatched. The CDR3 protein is CASSLSSGGYNEQFF. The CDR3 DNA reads TGCGCCAGCAGCTTGTCTAGCGGGGGGTACAATGAGCAGTTCTTC.

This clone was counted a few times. This CDR3 reads CASSQDKGVGANVLTF. Written as DNA, the CDR3 is TGCGCCAGCAGCCAAGACAAAGGGGTCGGGGCCAACGTCCTGACTTTC. This chain connects TRBV4-3 to TRBJ2-6; TRBD1 might be the D (5 bases). Trimming shortened V by 0 bases and J by 4 bases, and 10 bases separated the two germline ends. CDR3 length equals 16 residues. Germline CDR1 is LGHNA and CDR2 is YSLEER.

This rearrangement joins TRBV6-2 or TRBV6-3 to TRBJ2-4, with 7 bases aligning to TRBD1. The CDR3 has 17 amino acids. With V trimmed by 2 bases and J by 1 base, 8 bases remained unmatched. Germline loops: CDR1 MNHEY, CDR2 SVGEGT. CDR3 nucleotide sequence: TGTGCCAGCAGTTACACTCCTCCCAGGGGGGCCAAAAACATTCAGTACTTC. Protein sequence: CASSYTPPRGAKNIQYF.

The CDR3 is CSASGGAGGYNEQFF. The CDR3 DNA sequence: TGCAGCGCGTCGGGAGGAGCGGGGGGTTACAATGAGCAGTTCTTC. The gene calls are TRBV29-1 and TRBJ2-1; 9 bases fit TRBD2. Trimming took 7 bases from V and 4 from J; bases not matched to a gene: 11. Germline loops: CDR1 SQVTM, CDR2 ANQGSEA. The CDR3 is 15 amino acids.

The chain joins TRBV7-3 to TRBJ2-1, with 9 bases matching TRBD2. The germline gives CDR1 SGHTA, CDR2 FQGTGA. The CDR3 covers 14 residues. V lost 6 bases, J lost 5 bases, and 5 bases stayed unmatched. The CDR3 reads CASSGSGGNNEQFF. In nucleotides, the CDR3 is TGTGCCAGCAGTGGTAGCGGGGGAAACAATGAGCAGTTCTTC.

The CDR3 DNA sequence: TGTGCCAGCAGGCAACAGGGTGTCTTTGACGAGCAGTACTTC. Protein product: CASRQQGVFDEQYF. The V and J genes are TRBV6-5 and TRBJ2-7, with a weak D call TRBD1 (6 bases). In germline, CDR1 is MNHEY, CDR2 SVGAGI. Trimming pared 6 bases from V and 5 bases from J, leaving 17 bases between. The CDR3 is made up of 14 amino acids.

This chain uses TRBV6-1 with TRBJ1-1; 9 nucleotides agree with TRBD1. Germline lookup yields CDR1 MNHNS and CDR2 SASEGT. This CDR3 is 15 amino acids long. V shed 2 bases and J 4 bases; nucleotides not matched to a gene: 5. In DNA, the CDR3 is TGTGCCAGCAGTGAACTGGGACAGGGAGGCACTGAAGCTTTCTTT. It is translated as CASSELGQGGTEAFF.

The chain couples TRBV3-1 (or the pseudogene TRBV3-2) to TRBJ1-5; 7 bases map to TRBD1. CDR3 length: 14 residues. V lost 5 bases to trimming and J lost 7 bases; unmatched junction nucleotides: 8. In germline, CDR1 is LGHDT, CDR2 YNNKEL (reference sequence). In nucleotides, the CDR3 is TGTGCCAGCAGCGTTGGACAGGTACGGCAGCCCCAGCATTTT. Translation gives CASSVGQVRQPQHF.

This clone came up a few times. CDR3 sequence (DNA): TGTGCCAGCAGCTTAGTAGCTCTAGCGGGGACCTACGAGCAGTACTTC. The encoded protein is CASSLVALAGTYEQYF. The V and J genes are TRBV7-2 and TRBJ2-7, with 9 bases identical to TRBD2. The V and J ends lost 1 base and 2 bases, in that order; junction bases with no gene match: 6. The CDR3 consists of 16 residues. Germline lookup yields CDR1 SGHTA and CDR2 FQGNSA.

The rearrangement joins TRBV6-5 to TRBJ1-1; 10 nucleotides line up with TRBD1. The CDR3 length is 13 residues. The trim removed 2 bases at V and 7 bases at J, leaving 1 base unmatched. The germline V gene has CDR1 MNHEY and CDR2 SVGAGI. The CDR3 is CASSYGTGVEAFF. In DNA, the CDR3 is TGTGCCAGCAGTTACGGGACAGGGGTTGAAGCTTTCTTT.

In nucleotides, the CDR3 is TGTGCCAGCAGCCTGCTGAGGGGGCCGATGTACTTC. As protein: CASSLLRGPMYF. The chain is built from TRBV3-1 (or the pseudogene TRBV3-2) and TRBJ2-4, with 7 bases lining up with TRBD1. CDR1 is LGHDT and CDR2 is YNNKEL in the germline V gene (reference sequence). This CDR3 spans 12 amino acids. The J segment lost 15 bases and the V segment lost 4 bases, leaving 9 bases of the junction unmatched.

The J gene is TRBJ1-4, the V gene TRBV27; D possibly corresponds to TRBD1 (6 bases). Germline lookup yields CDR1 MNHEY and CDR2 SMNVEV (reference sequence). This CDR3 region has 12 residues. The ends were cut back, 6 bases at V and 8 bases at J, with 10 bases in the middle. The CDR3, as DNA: TGTGCCAGCAGCAGGGGTGGCGAAAAACTGTTTTTT. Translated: CASSRGGEKLFF.

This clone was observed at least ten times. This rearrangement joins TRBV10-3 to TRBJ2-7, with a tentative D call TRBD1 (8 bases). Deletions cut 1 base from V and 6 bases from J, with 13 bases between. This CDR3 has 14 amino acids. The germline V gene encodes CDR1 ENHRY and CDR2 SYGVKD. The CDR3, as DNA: TGTGCCATCAGTGAGTACAGGGGGGGCGCCGAGCAGTACTTC. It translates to CAISEYRGGAEQYF.